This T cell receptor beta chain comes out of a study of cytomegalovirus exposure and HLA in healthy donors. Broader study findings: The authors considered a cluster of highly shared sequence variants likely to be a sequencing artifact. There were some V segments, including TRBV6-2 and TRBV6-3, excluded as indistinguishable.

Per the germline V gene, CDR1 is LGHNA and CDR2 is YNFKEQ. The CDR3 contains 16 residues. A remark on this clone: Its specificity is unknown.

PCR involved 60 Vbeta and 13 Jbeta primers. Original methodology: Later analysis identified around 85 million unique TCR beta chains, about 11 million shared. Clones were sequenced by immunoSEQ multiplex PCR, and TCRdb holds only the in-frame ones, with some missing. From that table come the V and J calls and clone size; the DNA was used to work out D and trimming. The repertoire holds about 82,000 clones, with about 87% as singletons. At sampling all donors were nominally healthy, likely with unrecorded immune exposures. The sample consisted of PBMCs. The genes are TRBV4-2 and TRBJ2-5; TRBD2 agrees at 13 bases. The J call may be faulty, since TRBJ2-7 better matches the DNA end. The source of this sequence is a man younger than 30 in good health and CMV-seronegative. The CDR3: CASSQARTSGRYEQYF. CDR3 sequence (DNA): TGTGCCAGCAGCCAGGCTCGGACTAGCGGGAGATACGAGCAGTACTTC.